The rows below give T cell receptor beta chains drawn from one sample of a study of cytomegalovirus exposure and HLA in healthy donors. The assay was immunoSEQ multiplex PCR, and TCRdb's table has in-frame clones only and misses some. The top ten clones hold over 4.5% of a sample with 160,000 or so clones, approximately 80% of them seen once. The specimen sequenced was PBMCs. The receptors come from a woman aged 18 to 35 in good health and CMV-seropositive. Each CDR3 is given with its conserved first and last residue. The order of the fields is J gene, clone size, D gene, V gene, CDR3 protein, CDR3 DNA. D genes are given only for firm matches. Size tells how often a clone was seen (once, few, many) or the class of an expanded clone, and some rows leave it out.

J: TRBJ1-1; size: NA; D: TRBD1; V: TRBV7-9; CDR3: CASSPRQGGTEAFF; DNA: TGTGCCAGCAGCCCCCGACAGGGTGGCACTGAAGCTTTCTTT
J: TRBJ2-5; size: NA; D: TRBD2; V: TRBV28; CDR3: CASTTTSGGAETQYF; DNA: TGTGCCAGCACAACGACTAGCGGGGGGGCAGAGACCCAGTACTTC
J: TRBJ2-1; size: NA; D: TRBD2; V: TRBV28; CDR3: CATLGGASGNNEQFF; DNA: TGTGCCACCCTCGGAGGGGCTAGCGGGAACAATGAGCAGTTCTTC
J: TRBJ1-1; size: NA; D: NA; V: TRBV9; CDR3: CASAVHGPEAFF; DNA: TGTGCCAGCGCGGTACACGGTCCTGAAGCTTTCTTT
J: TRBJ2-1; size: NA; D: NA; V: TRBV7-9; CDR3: CASSLRGGVNEQFF; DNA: TGTGCCAGCAGCTTACGCGGAGGTGTGAATGAGCAGTTCTTC
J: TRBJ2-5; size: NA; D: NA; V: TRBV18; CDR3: CASSPASREETQYF; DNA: TGTGCCAGCTCACCGGCCTCCCGGGAAGAGACCCAGTACTTC
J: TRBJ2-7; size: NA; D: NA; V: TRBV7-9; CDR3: CASSLTIAYEQYF; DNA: TGTGCCAGCAGCTTAACTATAGCCTACGAGCAGTACTTC
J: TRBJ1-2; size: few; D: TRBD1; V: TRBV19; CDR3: CASSMDRDNYGYTF; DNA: TGTGCCAGTAGTATGGACAGGGACAACTATGGCTACACCTTC
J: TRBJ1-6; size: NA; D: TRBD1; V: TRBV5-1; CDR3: CASSEGQGEPLHF; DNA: TGCGCCAGCAGCGAGGGACAGGGAGAGCCCCTCCACTTT
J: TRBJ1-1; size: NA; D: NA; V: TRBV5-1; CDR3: CASSLTDSYPMNTEAFF; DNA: TGCGCCAGCAGCTTGACGGACAGTTATCCCATGAACACTGAAGCTTTCTTT
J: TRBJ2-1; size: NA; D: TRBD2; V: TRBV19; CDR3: CASSQTSSSYNEQFF; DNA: TGTGCCAGTAGCCAGACTAGCTCCTCCTACAATGAGCAGTTCTTC
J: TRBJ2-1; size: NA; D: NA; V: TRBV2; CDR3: CASSRQWQFF; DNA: TGTGCCAGCAGCCGACAGTGGCAGTTCTTC
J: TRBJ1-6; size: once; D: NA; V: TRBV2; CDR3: CASSEGLFSPLHF; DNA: TGTGCCAGCAGTGAAGGTCTCTTCTCACCCCTCCACTTT
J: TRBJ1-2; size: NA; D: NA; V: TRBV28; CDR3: CASSPDRSYGYTF; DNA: TGTGCCAGCAGCCCAGACAGAAGCTATGGCTACACCTTC
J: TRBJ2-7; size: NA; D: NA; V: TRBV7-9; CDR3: CASSLGSGYEQYF; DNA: TGTGCCAGCAGCTTAGGTTCAGGCTACGAGCAGTACTTC
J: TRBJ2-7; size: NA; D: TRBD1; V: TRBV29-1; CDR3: CSASPGQGFYEQYF; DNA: TGCAGCGCCTCTCCGGGACAGGGGTTCTACGAGCAGTACTTC
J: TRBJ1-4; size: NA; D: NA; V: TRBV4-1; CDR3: CASSQLSGTRDEKLFF; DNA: TGCGCCAGCAGCCAACTTTCTGGAACGAGGGATGAAAAACTGTTTTTT
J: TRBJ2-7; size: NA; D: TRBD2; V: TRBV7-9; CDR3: CASSSGLAGGTTSSYEQYF; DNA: TGTGCCAGCAGCTCTGGACTAGCGGGGGGAACGACGAGCTCCTACGAGCAGTACTTC
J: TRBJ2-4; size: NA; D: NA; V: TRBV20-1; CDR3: CSATGKDIQYF; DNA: TGCAGTGCTACAGGGAAGGACATTCAGTACTTC
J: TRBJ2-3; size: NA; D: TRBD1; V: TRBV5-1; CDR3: CASSSGQGSTDTQYF; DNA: TGCGCCAGCAGCTCGGGACAGGGCAGCACAGATACGCAGTATTTT
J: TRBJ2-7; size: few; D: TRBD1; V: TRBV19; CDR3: CASSPGQVPSYEQYF; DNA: TGTGCCAGTAGTCCCGGACAGGTCCCCTCCTACGAGCAGTACTTC
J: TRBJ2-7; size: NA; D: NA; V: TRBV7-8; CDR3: CASSLGAGEYEQYF; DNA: TGTGCCAGCAGCTTAGGGGCAGGGGAATACGAGCAGTACTTC
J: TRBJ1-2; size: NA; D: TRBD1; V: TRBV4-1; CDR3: CASSRSPGTGDDGYTF; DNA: TGCGCCAGCAGCCGCAGTCCCGGGACAGGGGACGATGGCTACACCTTC
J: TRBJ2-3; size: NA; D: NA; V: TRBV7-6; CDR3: CASSSETSGTDTQYF; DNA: TGTGCCAGCAGCTCAGAGACGAGCGGCACAGATACGCAGTATTTT
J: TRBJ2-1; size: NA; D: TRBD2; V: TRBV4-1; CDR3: CASSPSGGEYNEQFF; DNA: TGCGCCAGCAGCCCTAGCGGGGGGGAGTACAATGAGCAGTTCTTC
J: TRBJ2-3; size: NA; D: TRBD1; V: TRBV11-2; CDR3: CASSRGQVSTDTQYF; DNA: TGTGCCAGCAGCCGCGGACAGGTTAGCACAGATACGCAGTATTTT
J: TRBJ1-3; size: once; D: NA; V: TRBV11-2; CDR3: CASSSAVGNTIYF; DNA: TGTGCCAGCAGCTCCGCGGTTGGAAACACCATATATTTT
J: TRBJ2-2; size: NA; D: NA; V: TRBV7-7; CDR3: CASSPGVLNTGELFF; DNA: TGTGCCAGCAGCCCCGGGGTGCTGAACACCGGGGAGCTGTTTTTT
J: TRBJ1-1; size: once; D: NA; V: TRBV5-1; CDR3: CASSLGLGYEAFF; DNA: TGCGCCAGCAGCTTGGGATTGGGCTATGAAGCTTTCTTT
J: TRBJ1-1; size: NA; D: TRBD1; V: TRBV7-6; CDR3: CASSPRPGTGLRAFF; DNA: TGTGCCAGCAGCCCGCGTCCCGGGACAGGGTTACGAGCTTTCTTT